This TCR beta chain was sequenced during a study of blood T cells in healthy people across ages. Concerning this clonotype: Its cognate antigen is unknown.

The CDR3 covers 15 residues. The J segment lost 0 bases and the V segment lost 5 bases, leaving 3 bases of the junction unmatched. CDR1 is DFQATT and CDR2 is SNEGSKA in the germline V gene (reference sequence). PCR was performed a second time for roughly 7 to 11 cycles using a sample-barcoded 5' primer and a J-beta primer mix. MiXCR was run by TCRdb on the 5' RACE reads, yielding one entry per CDR3 protein. The sample records about 590,000 distinct CDR3 sequences, under 30% being singletons. Overall study findings and caveats: Aged donors had fewer naive CD4+ cells and lower diversity than long-lived donors. Older age coincided with a roughly linear decline in TCR beta diversity per million T cells.

The receptor was isolated from a woman over 75 in good health. J is TRBJ2-3 and V is TRBV20-1; 12 bases are a match to TRBD2. Sequenced: blood. DNA for the CDR3: TGCAGTGCTCAAGGGACTAGCGGGAGCACAGATACGCAGTATTTT. Its protein is CSAQGTSGSTDTQYF.